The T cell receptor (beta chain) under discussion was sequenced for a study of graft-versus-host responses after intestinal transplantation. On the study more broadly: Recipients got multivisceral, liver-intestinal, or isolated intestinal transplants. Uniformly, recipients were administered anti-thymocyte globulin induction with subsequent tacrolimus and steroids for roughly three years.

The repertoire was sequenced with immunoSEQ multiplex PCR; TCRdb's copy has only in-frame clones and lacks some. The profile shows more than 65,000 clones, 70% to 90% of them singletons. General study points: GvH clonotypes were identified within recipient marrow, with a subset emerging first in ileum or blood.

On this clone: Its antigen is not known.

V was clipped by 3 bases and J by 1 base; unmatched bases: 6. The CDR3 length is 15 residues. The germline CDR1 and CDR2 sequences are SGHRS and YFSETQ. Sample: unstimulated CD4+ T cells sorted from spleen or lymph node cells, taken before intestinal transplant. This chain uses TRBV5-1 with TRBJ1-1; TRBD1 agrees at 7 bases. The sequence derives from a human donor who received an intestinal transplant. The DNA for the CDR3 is TGCGCCAGCAGCTGGGGGACAGCCACGAACACTGAAGCTTTCTTT. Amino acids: CASSWGTATNTEAFF. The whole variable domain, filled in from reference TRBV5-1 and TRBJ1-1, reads KAGVTQTPRYLIKTRGQQVTLSCSPISGHRSVSWYQQTPGQGLQFLFEYFSETQRNKGNFPGRFSGRQFSNSRSEMNVSTLELGDSALYLCASSWGTATNTEAFFGQGTRLTVV.